This T cell receptor (beta chain) is from a study of glioma-infiltrating T cells. Using RNA template, CDR3s of TCR alpha and beta were amplified with iRepertoire arm-PCR. Tissue mRNA or PBMC total RNA, about 90-450 ng, went into one-step reverse transcription and amplification. TCRdb fed the multiplex PCR reads into MiXCR, producing one record per CDR3 protein. The sample includes around 120,000 distinct CDR3 sequences, 24% seen only once; the top ten take under 35%. Study-wide results and limits: Very few CDR3 sequences were shared between tissue and blood. Above-expected tissue-blood divergence occurred in all gliomas, most in low-grade ones.

V dropped 6 bases and J dropped 0; count of bases not matched to a gene: 4. CDR3 length: 14 residues. Germline V gives CDR1 KGHSH, CDR2 LQKENI. For this clonotype: Its matching antigen is unknown.

The chain recombines TRBV18 with TRBJ1-1, with 7 bases aligning to TRBD1. Sequenced sample: glioma tissue, nonneoplastic brain tissue, or PBMCs (not recorded which). This clonotype was obtained from a human donor with low-grade glioma or glioblastoma, undergoing nonglioma brain surgery, or in good health (not recorded which). CDR3 in DNA: TGTGCCAGCTCCCCCAGGGGGGTGAACACTGAAGCTTTCTTT. Amino acid sequence: CASSPRGVNTEAFF. Full variable domain (missing parts from reference TRBV18 and TRBJ1-1): NAGVMQNPRHLVRRRGQEARLRCSPMKGHSHVYWYRQLPEEGLKFMVYLQKENIIDESGMPKERFSAEFPKEGPSILRIQQVVRGDSAAYFCASSPRGVNTEAFFGQGTRLTVV.